This entry concerns a single T cell receptor beta chain. Its antigen is not known. Germline values: CDR1 SGHNT, CDR2 YYREEE (reference sequence). The CDR3 is 16 amino acids. V trimming: 3 bases; J trimming: 5 bases; junction bases outside the gene matches: 9. Via MiXCR, TCRdb re-called the reads, giving one row per CDR3 protein. The sample comprises under 600,000 distinct CDR3 sequences, 15% to 20% of which are singletons, and 24% rests with the top ten. These data originate in a study of T cell repertoires in cytomegalovirus infection. Study overall: The public TCR beta signatures pointed to both CMV infection and matching HLA type. Study-wide findings and caveats: HLA-C-restricted, CMV-specific TCR beta clonotypes were dominant ex vivo. CMV carriers having the relevant HLA were flagged by cumulative public TCR beta family frequency.

The rearrangement links TRBV5-4 to TRBJ2-5, with 11 bases aligning to TRBD2. The specimen sequenced was CD8+ T cells from PBMCs. This clonotype was sampled from a human donor in good health (CMV status not recorded). Some clones in this sample may be carry-over from other donors' samples. CDR3 in amino acids: CASSSLTSGEWETQYF. DNA for the CDR3: TGTGCCAGCAGCTCCTTGACTAGCGGGGAGTGGGAGACCCAGTACTTC.